The clone carrying this T cell receptor beta chain was detected once. Trimming took 3 bases from V and 4 from J, leaving 10 bases between them. Germline lookup yields CDR1 SEHNR and CDR2 FQNEAQ (reference sequence). CDR3 length: 14 amino acids. The assay was immunoSEQ multiplex PCR, and TCRdb's table has in-frame clones only and misses some. The data show hundreds of thousands of clones, around 87% seen once. This entry is derived from a study of shared T cell receptors in the human thymus. This same sample was also part of a study on human thymus T cells. That work adds: Serving as donors were healthy Finnish infants, each of whom was having open corrective surgery for congenital heart defects. Resections from corrective heart surgery provided thymus tissue. Among thymic and blood repertoires, usage of V and J genes appeared biased.

The V and J genes are TRBV7-9 and TRBJ1-5; D perhaps matches TRBD1 (5 bases). Material: thymocytes. This clonotype originated in a boy under three years old with a congenital heart defect. CDR3 nucleotide sequence: TGTGCCAGCAGCTTGGGGCTGACGAATCAGCCCCAGCATTTT. Protein sequence: CASSLGLTNQPQHF.